Detailed here is one T cell receptor (beta chain). Its antigen is unknown. V was cut by 1 base and J by 4 bases, with 8 bases left in between. The germline V gene encodes CDR1 SGHNT and CDR2 YYREEE (reference sequence). This CDR3 has 14 residues. The sample is drawn from a study of PD-1 blockade in classical Hodgkin lymphoma. Whole-study findings and limits: Lower baseline TCR diversity marked trial partial responders and progressors.

Each patient relapsed following autologous stem cell transplantation, and prior brentuximab vedotin exposure differed. TCRdb's copy holds only in-frame clones and misses some; the assay was immunoSEQ multiplex PCR. The sample includes 80,000 to 100,000 clones, about four fifths seen only once; the top ten take about 15%. The sample here was peripheral blood mononuclear cells (PBMCs), taken before the second cycle of nivolumab. The receptor was derived from a human donor with classical Hodgkin lymphoma. V gene TRBV5-4 combines with J gene TRBJ2-2, with D uncertain. CDR3 residues: CASSLKTVTGELFF. The CDR3, as DNA: TGTGCCAGCAGCTTGAAGACCGTCACCGGGGAGCTGTTTTTT.